This T cell receptor (beta chain) was sequenced for a study of cytomegalovirus exposure and HLA in healthy donors (dated by TCRdb to 2016 to 2017). For the study in its entirety: An earlier analysis of roughly 630 of the donors reported 250 to 300 Gb of sequence data and 100 million to 130 million unique TCR beta sequences from roughly 200 million T cells. The later analysis used no new phenotypic data to find candidate immune exposures, relying instead on TCR beta sequences and their occurrence across donors. An earlier analysis of roughly 580 of the donors used high-throughput TCR beta sequencing to judge whether each TCR beta V gene segment behaved as functional or pseudogenic. HLA typing included class I and class II loci at four-digit resolution. Genome-wide SNP genotypes for about 65% of the roughly 670 donors were used in a later genetic analysis, which treated that subset as a discovery cohort. The study used immunosequencing to profile the T cell repertoires of 600 to 850 subjects and linked those repertoires to cytomegalovirus serostatus. To predict cytomegalovirus infection status, the study combined high-throughput TCR immunosequencing, statistical association of individual TCRs with disease status, and machine learning. The number of typed donors differed by locus: roughly 620-630 for A, B, C, DRB1 and DQB1; approximately 520 for DQA1; fewer than 610 for DPA1; and roughly 470 for DPB1. A later analysis re-examined previously published TCR beta repertoires from several hundred donors and added high-resolution HLA genotyping to investigate patterns of TCR occurrence. Of the approximately 400 genotyped donors, 81% fell in the genetic ancestry cluster associated with self-reported Caucasian donors. Donor age, sex, ethnicity and CMV serostatus were compiled together with the repertoire data. A handful of DR-DQ haplotypes were handled as single units for association and clustering because linkage in the cohort was strong. Along with the roughly 700-subject first cohort, a separate validation cohort of 120 different subjects was used. Approximately 310 gigabases of sequencing data and tens of millions of unique TCR sequences were included in an early release covering roughly 600 HLA-typed donors. Every discovery cohort repertoire had been produced on one sequencing platform. The study aimed to test whether cataloging public T cell receptors could reveal signatures of past pathogen exposure. Among over 350 genotyped donors of the cohort, an average of 235,054 unique TCR beta nucleotide sequences were sequenced per donor, approximately 20% of them non-productive.

Concerning this clone itself: It lacks a known antigen.

Library creation used the immunoSEQ multiplex PCR assay. The multiplex PCR relied on a mix of 60 forward primers for TCR Vbeta segments and 13 reverse primers for TCR Jbeta segments. A multiplex PCR assay on genomic DNA amplified the CDR3 region of rearranged TCR beta genes. The amplified TCR beta libraries were sequenced on the Illumina HiSeq System as 87-base-pair reads. In the source study's methods: In a later analysis, roughly 80 million unique TCR beta chains were counted across the roughly 700 repertoires, and some 10 million of these chains were shared by at least two donors. A nearest-neighbor algorithm error-corrected the raw reads and collapsed the reads into unique sequences, merging closely related sequences to remove PCR and sequencing errors. To assign V, D and J gene segments, CDR3 sequences were aligned to IMGT reference sequences. For a sequence to be retained, a match of at least six nucleotides to both a V gene segment and a J gene segment was required. A rearrangement counted as productive if the CDR3 had no stop codons and remained in frame with V and J, and every other rearrangement counted as non-productive. CDR3 was defined by IMGT convention, running from the second conserved V-encoded cysteine to the conserved J-encoded phenylalanine. The earlier analysis of about 640 of the donors excluded any sequence lacking an unambiguous match to a single V gene segment. In an earlier analysis of several hundred of the donors, V segments were called functional above 56.7% productive rearrangements and were called segregating when the between-donor standard deviation exceeded 5%. To diagnose cytomegalovirus status from the catalog of TCR beta chain sequences, a statistical classification framework was built. In a later analysis, TCR nucleotide sequences were compared against IMGT/GENE-DB human TR gene sequences so that V and J genes could be assigned. A later analysis assigned CDR3 sequences and most-parsimonious VDJ recombination scenarios with the TCRdist pipeline. In a later analysis, each TCR beta chain was defined by its CDR3 amino acid sequence together with its V-gene family, and reads without a unique V-gene family were excluded. A later analysis removed 592 highly shared, low-generation-probability nucleotide sequences to deal with suspected cross-contamination and a sequencing artifact. For each public chain, a later analysis derived a clonal expansion index from normalized ranks of inferred template counts within each repertoire. Generation probabilities in a later analysis came from a VDJ recombination model fitted to out-of-frame rearrangements, and those results were checked against IGoR. A later analysis scored TCR-TCR, TCR-HLA and TCR-CMV co-occurrence with hypergeometric tests, applying a repertoire-size bias correction to TCR pairs. A later analysis estimated false discovery rates by permuting HLA or CMV assignments 20 times. In a later analysis, co-occurring TCRs were grouped using DBSCAN, and TCRdist sequence similarity was added for clustering within HLA-allele-positive subsets. Co-occurrence clustering excluded repertoires with fewer than 30,000 or more than 120,000 public chains, plus five with anomalous nucleotide sharing. TCRdb re-hosts the immuneACCESS table, in-frame sequences only. Its copies lack some clones; in the studies checked, an unresolved V gene accounts for under half of them, and the cause for the rest is not known. V and J calls and clone size follow that table, whereas D and trimming were derived from the DNA. The table for this sample records some 48,000 clones. The top ten hold about 24% of the sample.

Results and caveats for the whole study, not just this receptor: Roughly uniform sequencing depth across donors was assumed in presence/absence analyses, although this assumption may not hold. Broadly in line with IMGT annotations, most TCR beta V segments showed up in productive rearrangements about 87% or about 30% of the time in an earlier analysis of around 550 of the donors. According to a later analysis, parvovirus B19, influenza, CMV and Epstein-Barr virus appeared linked to several top co-occurrence clusters. Some IMGT-functional V segments, including TRBV6-2 and TRBV6-3, could not be told apart with the 87-base-pair reads, so those segments were excluded. Most TCR sequences were seen in very few donors, while some public TCRs were found in many individuals. Assigning TCR associations to individual alleles was difficult when HLA alleles, especially DR and DQ, strongly co-occurred. Linkage disequilibrium might explain the correlated functional status among segregating V segments, but an unknown experimental factor could not be excluded. In a later analysis, TCR association rates were found to vary across HLA loci, with the most associated TCRs seen for DRB1 alleles and the fewest for HLA-C alleles. In a later analysis, HLA-associated TCR beta chains were found to be more clonally expanded and to have lower generation probabilities than equally common non-associated chains. Immune exposure information for the cohort was limited to CMV serostatus. A further reported finding was that TCR beta sequences accurately predicted the HLA-A and HLA-B alleles for most subjects in the first cohort. In vitro tests confirmed that a few of the cytomegalovirus-associated TCR beta chains recognize cytomegalovirus antigens. Because some donors lacked HLA typing at each locus, the association tests relied only on the typed subset. The study listed 150 to 200 TCR beta chains as associated with cytomegalovirus. According to the authors, the approach could potentially be generalized to other disease states and immunological phenotypes. An association between a missense DCLRE1C variant and V-gene and J-gene trimming of TCR beta chains was found in a later genetic analysis and replicated in an independent cohort. Specific HLA alleles were associated with some 15,000 TCR beta sequences at a false discovery rate of 0.05 in a later analysis. Only TCR beta chains were sequenced in this cohort, and the absence of alpha or paired-chain data limited detectable features. According to a later genetic analysis, donors in an Asian-associated ancestry cluster had fewer N-insertions in productive TCRs than the approximately 670-donor mean. A group of highly shared sequence variants was considered likely to be a technical artifact of the sequencing pipeline. About 15 rarely observed V segments, including chromosome 9 orphons, were excluded from the earlier analysis of several hundred of the donors because counts were too low. The classifier was reported to diagnose cytomegalovirus status with high specificity and sensitivity in both the original cohort and the validation cohort. According to a later analysis, most CMV-associated TCR beta chains appeared to be HLA-restricted, and the HLA associations seemed to be driven largely by CMV exposure.

CDR1 and CDR2, looked up from the germline V gene (reference sequence), are SEHNR and FQNEAQ. Including cysteine and phenylalanine, the CDR3 has 14 amino acids. Only CDR3 DNA remains: 42 bases, in frame from the first base. V loses 4 bases at its end and J loses 5 bases; junction bases beyond the gene matches: 1. In total, approximately 700 healthy bone marrow donors made up the cohort. At the time of sampling, all cohort members were nominally healthy, though unrecorded immune exposures were likely present. The donor was CMV seropositive and belonged to the group of some 290 seropositive cohort members. Every donor gave a peripheral blood sample, and the peripheral blood mononuclear cells from that sample were used for TCR beta sequencing. The Qiagen DNeasy Blood Extraction Kit was used to extract genomic DNA from the blood cell samples.

The sequenced sample consisted of PBMCs. The sequence derives from a man aged 40-49 years in good health and CMV-seropositive. The receptor chain draws on TRBV7-9 and TRBJ2-2, with 10 bases in between that match TRBD1. The nucleotide sequence reads TGTGCCAGCAGCTCGGGACAGGGGACCGGGGAGCTGTTTTTT. Translated, this is CASSSGQGTGELFF.